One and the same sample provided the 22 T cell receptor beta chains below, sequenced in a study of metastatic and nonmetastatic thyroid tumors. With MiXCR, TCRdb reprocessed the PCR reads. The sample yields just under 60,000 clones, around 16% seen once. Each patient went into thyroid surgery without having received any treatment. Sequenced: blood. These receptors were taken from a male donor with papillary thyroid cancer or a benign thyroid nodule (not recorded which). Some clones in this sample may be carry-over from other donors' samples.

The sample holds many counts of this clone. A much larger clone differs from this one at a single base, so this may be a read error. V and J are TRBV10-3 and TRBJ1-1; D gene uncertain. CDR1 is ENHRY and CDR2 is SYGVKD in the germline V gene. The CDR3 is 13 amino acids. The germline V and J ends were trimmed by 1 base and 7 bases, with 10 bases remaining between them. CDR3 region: CAISEFRPNEAFF. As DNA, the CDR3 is TGTGCCATCAGTGAGTTTCGTCCGAATGAAGCTTTCTTT.

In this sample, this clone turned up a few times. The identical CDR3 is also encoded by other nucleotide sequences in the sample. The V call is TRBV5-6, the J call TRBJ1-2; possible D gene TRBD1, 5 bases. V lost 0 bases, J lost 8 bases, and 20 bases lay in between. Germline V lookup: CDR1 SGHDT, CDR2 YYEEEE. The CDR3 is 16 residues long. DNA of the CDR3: TGTGCCAGCAGCTTGGTAGCCCCTCAGGTGGGACGAGGCTACACCTTC. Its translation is CASSLVAPQVGRGYTF.

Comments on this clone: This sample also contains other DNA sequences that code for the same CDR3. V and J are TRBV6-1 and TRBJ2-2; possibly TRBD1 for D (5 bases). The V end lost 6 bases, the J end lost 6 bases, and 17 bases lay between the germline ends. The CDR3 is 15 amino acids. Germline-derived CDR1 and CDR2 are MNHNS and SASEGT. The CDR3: CASSPGTGASGELFF. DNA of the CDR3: TGTGCCAGCAGCCCCGGTACAGGTGCATCCGGGGAGCTGTTTTTT.

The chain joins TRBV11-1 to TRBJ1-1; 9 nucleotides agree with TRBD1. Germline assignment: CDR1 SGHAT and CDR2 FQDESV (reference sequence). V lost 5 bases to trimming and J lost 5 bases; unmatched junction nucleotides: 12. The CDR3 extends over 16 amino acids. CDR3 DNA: TGTGCCAGCAGCCATGGTACAGGGGGCCTGGCGACTGAAGCTTTCTTT. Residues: CASSHGTGGLATEAFF. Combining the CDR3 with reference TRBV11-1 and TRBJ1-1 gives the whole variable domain EAEVAQSPRYKITEKSQAVAFWCDPISGHATLYWYRQILGQGPELLVQFQDESVVDDSQLPKDRFSAERLKGVDSTLKIQPAELGDSAMYLCASSHGTGGLATEAFFGQGTRLTVV.

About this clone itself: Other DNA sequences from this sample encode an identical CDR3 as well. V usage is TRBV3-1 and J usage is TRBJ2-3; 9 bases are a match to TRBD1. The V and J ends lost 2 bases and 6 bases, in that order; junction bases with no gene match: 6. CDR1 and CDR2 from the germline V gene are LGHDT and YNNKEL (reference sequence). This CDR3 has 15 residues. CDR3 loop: CASSQRGQGSDTQYF. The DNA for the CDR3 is TGTGCCAGCAGCCAACGGGGACAGGGATCCGATACGCAGTATTTT.

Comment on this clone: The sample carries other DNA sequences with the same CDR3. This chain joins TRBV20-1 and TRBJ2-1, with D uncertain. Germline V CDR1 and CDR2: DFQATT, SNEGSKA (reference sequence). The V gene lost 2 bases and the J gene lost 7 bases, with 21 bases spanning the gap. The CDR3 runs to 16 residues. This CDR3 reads CSARTRTPGRTNEQFF. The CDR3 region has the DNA TGCAGTGCTAGAACCAGGACCCCCGGTAGGACGAATGAGCAGTTCTTC.

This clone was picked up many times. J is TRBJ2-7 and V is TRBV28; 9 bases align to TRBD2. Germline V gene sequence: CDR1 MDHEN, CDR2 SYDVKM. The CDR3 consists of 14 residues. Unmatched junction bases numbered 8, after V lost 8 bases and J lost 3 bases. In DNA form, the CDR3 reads TGTGCCAGCGCGTTTGCGGGGGGGCACTACGAGCAGTACTTC. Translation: CASAFAGGHYEQYF. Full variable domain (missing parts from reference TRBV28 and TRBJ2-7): DVKVTQSSRYLVKRTGEKVFLECVQDMDHENMFWYRQDPGLGLRLIYFSYDVKMKEKGDIPEGYSVSREKKERFSLILESASTNQTSMYLCASAFAGGHYEQYFGPGTRLTVT.

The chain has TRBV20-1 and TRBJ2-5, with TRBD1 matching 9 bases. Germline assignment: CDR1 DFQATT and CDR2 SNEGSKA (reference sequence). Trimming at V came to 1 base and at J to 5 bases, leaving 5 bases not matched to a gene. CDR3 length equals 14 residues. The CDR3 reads CSARALQGAETQYF. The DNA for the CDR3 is TGCAGTGCTAGAGCCTTACAGGGGGCGGAGACCCAGTACTTC.

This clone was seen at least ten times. The DNA of the CDR3 is TGTGCCAGCAGTGAAGCGGAGGAGGGGCGGTATGGCTACACCTTC. Protein product: CASSEAEEGRYGYTF. V usage is TRBV2 and J usage is TRBJ1-2; TRBD1 is a possible D gene (5 bases). Deletions cut 0 bases from V and 5 bases from J, with 13 bases between. From germline, CDR1 is SNHLY and CDR2 FYNNEI. The CDR3 is made up of 15 amino acids.

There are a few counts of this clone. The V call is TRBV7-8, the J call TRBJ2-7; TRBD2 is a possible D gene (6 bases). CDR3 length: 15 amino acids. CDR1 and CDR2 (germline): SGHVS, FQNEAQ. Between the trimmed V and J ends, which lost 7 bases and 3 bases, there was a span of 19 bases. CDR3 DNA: TGTGCCAGCATCCCCCAGCGGGTGACGGGCTACGAGCAGTACTTC. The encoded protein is CASIPQRVTGYEQYF.

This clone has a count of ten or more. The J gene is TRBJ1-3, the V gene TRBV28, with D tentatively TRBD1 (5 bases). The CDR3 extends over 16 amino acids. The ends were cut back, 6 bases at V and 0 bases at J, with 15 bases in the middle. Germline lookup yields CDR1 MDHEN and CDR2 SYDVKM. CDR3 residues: CASRPSGPLSGNTIYF. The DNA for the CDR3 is TGTGCCAGCAGACCTTCGGGGCCTCTCTCTGGAAACACCATATATTTT.

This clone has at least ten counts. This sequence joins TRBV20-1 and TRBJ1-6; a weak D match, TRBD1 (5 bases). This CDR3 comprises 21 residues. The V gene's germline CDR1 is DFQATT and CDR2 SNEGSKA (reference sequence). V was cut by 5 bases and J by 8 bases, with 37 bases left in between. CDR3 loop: CSAGGGDEYSGTLGPHSPLHF. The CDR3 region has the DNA TGCAGTGCTGGAGGCGGGGACGAATACTCCGGGACCCTGGGCCCTCATTCACCCCTCCACTTT.

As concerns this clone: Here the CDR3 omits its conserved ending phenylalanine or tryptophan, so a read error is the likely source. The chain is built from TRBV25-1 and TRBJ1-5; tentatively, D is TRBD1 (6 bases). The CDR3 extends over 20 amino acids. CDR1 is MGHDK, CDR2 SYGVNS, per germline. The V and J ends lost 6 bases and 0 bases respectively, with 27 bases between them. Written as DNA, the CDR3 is TGTGCCAGCAGCCGACGGCGGGGACGGGACACCAAATATAGCAATCAGCCCCAGCATTCT. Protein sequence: CASSRRRGRDTKYSNQPQHS.

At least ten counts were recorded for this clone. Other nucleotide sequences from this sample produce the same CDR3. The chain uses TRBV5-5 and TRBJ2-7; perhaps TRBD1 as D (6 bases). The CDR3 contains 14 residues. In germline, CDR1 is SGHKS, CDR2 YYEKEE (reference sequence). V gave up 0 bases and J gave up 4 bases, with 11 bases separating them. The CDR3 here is CASSLAGQTYEQYF. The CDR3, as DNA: TGTGCCAGCAGCTTGGCCGGACAGACTTACGAGCAGTACTTC.

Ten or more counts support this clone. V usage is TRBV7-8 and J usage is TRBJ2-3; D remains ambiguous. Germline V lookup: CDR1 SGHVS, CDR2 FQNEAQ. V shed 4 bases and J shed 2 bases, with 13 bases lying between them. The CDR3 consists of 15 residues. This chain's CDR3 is CASSWGSGHTDTQYF. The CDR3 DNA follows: TGTGCCAGCAGCTGGGGATCAGGCCACACAGATACGCAGTATTTT.

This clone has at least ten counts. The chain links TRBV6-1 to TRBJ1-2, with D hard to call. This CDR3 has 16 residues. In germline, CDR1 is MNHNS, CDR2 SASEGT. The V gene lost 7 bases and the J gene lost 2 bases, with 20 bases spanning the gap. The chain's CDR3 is CASNKAPSGINYGYTF. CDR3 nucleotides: TGTGCCAGCAACAAAGCGCCTTCGGGGATAAACTATGGCTACACCTTC.

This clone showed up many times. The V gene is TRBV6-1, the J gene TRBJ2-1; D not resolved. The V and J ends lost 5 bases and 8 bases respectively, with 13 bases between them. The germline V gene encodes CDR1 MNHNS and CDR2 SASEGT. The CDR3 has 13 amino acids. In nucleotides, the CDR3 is TGTGCCAGCAGTCCTACGGGCTGGCATGAGCAGTTCTTC. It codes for CASSPTGWHEQFF.

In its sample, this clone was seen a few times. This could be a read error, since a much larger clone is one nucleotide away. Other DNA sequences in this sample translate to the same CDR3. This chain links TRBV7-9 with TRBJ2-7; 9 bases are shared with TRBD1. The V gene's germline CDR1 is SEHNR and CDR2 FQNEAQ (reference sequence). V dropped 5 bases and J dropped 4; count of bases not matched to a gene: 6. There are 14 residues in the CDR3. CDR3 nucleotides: TGTGCCAGCAGCCTTGGACAGGGGTTATACGAGCAGTACTTC. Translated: CASSLGQGLYEQYF. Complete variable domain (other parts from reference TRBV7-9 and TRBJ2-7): DTGVSQNPRHKITKRGQNVTFRCDPISEHNRLYWYRQTLGQGPEFLTYFQNEAQLEKSRLLSDRFSAERPKGSFSTLEIQRTEQGDSAMYLCASSLGQGLYEQYFGPGTRLTVT.

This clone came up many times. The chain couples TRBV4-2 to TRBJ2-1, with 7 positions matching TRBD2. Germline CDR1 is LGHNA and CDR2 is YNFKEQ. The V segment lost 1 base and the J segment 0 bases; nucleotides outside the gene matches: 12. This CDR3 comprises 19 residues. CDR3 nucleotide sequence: TGTGCCAGCAGCCAAGTCGCTCTAGCGGAGGGCAGCTCCTACAATGAGCAGTTCTTC. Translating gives CASSQVALAEGSSYNEQFF.

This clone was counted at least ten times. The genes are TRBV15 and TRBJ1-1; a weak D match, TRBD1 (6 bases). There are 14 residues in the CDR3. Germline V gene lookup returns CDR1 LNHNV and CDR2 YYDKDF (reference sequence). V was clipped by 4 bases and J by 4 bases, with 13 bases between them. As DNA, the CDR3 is TGTGCCACCAGCACGGGGGCCCCGGCCACTGAAGCTTTCTTT. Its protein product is CATSTGAPATEAFF. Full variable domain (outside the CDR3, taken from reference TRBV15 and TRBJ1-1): DAMVIQNPRYQVTQFGKPVTLSCSQTLNHNVMYWYQQKSSQAPKLLFHYYDKDFNNEADTPDNFQSRRPNTSFCFLDIRSPGLGDTAMYLCATSTGAPATEAFFGQGTRLTVV.

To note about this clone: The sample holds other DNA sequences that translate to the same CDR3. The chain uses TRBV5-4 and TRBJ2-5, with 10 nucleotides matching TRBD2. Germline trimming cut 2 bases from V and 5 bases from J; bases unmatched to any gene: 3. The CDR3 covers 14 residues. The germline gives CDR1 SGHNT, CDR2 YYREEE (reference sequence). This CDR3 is CASSLAGGLETQYF. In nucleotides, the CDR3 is TGTGCCAGCAGCTTAGCGGGGGGGCTGGAGACCCAGTACTTC.

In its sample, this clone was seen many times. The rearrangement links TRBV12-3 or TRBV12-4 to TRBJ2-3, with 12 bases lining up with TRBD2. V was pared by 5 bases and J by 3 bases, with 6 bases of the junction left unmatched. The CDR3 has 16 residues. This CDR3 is CASSLLAGGWTDTQYF. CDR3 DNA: TGTGCCAGCAGTCTACTAGCGGGAGGATGGACAGATACGCAGTATTTT.